This T cell receptor (beta chain) was recovered during a study of human thymus T cells (TCRdb year 2020). Context from the whole study: The study described the TCR alpha and beta repertoires in roughly 8 infant thymus samples and a few matching peripheral blood samples. Donor ages ranging from 7 to 244 days were recorded, and a handful of male and a couple of female infants were included in the cohort. Here is what the overall study found, with its caveats: On average, thymus samples yielded roughly 800,000 unique TCRB clonotypes, whereas blood samples yielded 70,000 to 100,000. Both the thymic and the peripheral blood repertoires appeared to show biased V and J gene segment usage.

Counted from cysteine to phenylalanine, this CDR3 has 15 amino acids. CDR3 DNA is the only sequence kept; it has 45 bases, read in frame from the first base. Trimmed from V: 5 bases; trimmed from J: 0 bases; junction bases lacking a gene match: 4. Sequences MNHEY (CDR1) and SVGAGI (CDR2) are obtained from the germline V gene. Using the immunoSEQ multiplex PCR assay, the TCRB and TCRAD loci were amplified from a standardized quantity of quality-controlled genomic DNA. The amplicons spanned the V(D)J region and were long enough to cover the CDR3 and allow V and J genes to be identified. The commercial immunoSEQ service was used to sequence amplicons on an Illumina platform. In the original analysis: Corrections for primer bias and sequencing errors followed previously described methods, while TCRAD and TCRB definitions were based on the IMGT database. immunoSEQ Analyzer 3.0 and VDJTools were used for repertoire analysis, which covered basic statistics, V/J segment usage, diversity estimates, rarefaction and pairwise overlap. To estimate diversity, the Chao1, ChaoE, Efron-Thisted, Shannon and inverse Simpson indices were applied, and diversity was also estimated on datasets down-sampled to the smallest sample. For repertoire overlap, CDR3 nucleotide sequence, V gene and J gene had to match strictly, and clustering was done by Jaccard-based multidimensional scaling. Entries here come from immuneACCESS through TCRdb and include only in-frame sequences with V and J called. Some clones fail to appear in such tables; in the studies checked, an unresolved V gene covers under half of the shortfall, and the cause of the remainder is unknown. The V and J calls and clone size come from that table; D and trimming were worked out from the DNA. For this sample there are around 45,000 clones; around 95% appear just once. Roughly 0.16% of the sample lies in the top ten.

Donors were immunologically healthy infants undergoing open corrective cardiac surgery for congenital heart defects in Finland. For four of the eight donors, a small about 0.45-1 mL aliquot of peripheral blood was collected during surgery. For the blood samples, genomic DNA was extracted from all available leukocytes instead of from a set number of cells. ACK lysis buffer was used to clear erythrocytes from the blood, and the leukocytes were then kept as pellets at -70 degrees C. A QIAsymphony instrument was used to extract genomic DNA from the frozen cell pellets. About this clone itself: This receptor's antigen is unknown. Base qualities are not recorded, but no much larger clone differs from it by a single base.

Source material: blood. The chain uses TRBV6-5 and TRBJ2-7, with TRBD1 matching 10 junction bases. The sequence derives from a girl younger than two with a congenital heart defect but otherwise immunologically healthy. CDR3 loop: CASSPTGGSSYEQYF. DNA sequence: TGTGCCAGCAGTCCGACAGGGGGCAGCTCCTACGAGCAGTACTTC.